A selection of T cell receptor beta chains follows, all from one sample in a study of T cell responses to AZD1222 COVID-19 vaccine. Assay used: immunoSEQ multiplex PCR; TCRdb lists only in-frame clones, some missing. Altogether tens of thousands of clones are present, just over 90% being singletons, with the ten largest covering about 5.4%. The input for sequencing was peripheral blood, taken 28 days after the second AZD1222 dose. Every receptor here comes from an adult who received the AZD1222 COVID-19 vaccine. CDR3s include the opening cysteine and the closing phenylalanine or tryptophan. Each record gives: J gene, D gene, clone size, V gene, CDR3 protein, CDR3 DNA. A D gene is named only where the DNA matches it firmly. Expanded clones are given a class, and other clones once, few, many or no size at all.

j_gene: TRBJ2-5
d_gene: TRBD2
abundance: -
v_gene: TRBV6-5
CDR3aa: CASRAGGSGETQYF
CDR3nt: TGTGCCAGCAGAGCGGGGGGCTCCGGGGAGACCCAGTACTTC

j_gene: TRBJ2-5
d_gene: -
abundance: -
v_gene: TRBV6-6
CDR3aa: CASSYAGQGPWETQYF
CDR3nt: TGTGCCAGCAGTTACGCGGGGCAGGGACCCTGGGAGACCCAGTACTTC

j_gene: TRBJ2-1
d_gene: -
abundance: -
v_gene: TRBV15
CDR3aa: CATSRDRYNEQFF
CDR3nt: TGTGCCACCAGCAGAGATCGATACAATGAGCAGTTCTTC

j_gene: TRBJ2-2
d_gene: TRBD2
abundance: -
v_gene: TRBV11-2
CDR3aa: CASSPSGGAGELFF
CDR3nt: TGTGCCAGCAGCCCTAGCGGGGGGGCCGGGGAGCTGTTTTTT

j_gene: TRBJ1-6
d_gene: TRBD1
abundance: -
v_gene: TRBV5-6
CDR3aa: CASSLGNRGTSPLHF
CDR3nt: TGTGCCAGCAGCTTGGGGAACAGGGGAACTTCACCCCTCCACTTT

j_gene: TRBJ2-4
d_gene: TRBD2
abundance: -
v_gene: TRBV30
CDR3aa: CAWGGEGKNIQYF
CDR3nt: TGTGCCTGGGGAGGGGAGGGGAAAAACATTCAGTACTTC

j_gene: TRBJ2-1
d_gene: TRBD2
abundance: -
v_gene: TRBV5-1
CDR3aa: CASTSGGSYNEQFF
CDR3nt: TGCGCCAGCACTAGCGGGGGCTCTTACAATGAGCAGTTCTTC

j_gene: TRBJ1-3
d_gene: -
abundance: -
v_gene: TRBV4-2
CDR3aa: CASSQNAGGSSGNTIYF
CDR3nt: TGTGCCAGCAGCCAAAACGCGGGGGGTAGCTCTGGAAACACCATATATTTT

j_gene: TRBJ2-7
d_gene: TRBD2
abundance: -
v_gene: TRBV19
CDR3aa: CASSITRGGQEQYF
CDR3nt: TGTGCCAGTAGTATTACCCGGGGGGGCCAAGAGCAGTACTTC

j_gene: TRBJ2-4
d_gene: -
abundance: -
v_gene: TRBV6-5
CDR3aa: CASSSLTLPPNIQYF
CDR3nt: TGTGCCAGCAGTTCCCTGACGTTGCCTCCAAACATTCAGTACTTC

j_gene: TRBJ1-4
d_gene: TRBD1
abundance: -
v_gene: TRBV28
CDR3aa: CASSFRTGRNEKLFF
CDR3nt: TGTGCCAGCAGTTTCCGGACAGGAAGGAATGAAAAACTGTTTTTT

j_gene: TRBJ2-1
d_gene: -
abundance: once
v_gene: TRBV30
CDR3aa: CAWSVTARGNEQFF
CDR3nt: TGTGCCTGGAGTGTCACCGCGCGAGGGAATGAGCAGTTCTTC

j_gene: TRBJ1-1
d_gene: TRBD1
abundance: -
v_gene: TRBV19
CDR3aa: CASIPSRQGLNTEAFF
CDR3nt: TGTGCCAGTATCCCAAGTCGACAGGGCCTCAACACTGAAGCTTTCTTT

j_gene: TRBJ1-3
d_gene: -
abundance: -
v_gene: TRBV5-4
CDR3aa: CASSLTGSGNTIYF
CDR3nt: TGTGCCAGCAGCTTAACGGGCTCTGGAAACACCATATATTTT

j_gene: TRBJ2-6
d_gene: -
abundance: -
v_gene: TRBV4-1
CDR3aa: CASSQGGSVRVLTF
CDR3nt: TGCGCCAGCAGCCAAGGAGGGTCGGTGAGGGTCCTGACTTTC

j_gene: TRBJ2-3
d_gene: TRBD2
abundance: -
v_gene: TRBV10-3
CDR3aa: CAISAGLAGGTDTQYF
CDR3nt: TGTGCCATCAGTGCAGGATTAGCGGGGGGCACAGATACGCAGTATTTT

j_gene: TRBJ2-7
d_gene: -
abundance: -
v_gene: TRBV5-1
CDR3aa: CASSLEIEQYF
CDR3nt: TGCGCCAGCAGCTTGGAAATCGAGCAGTACTTC

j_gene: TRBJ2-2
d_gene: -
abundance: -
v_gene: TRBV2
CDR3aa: CASSEQAWARELFF
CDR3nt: TGTGCCAGCAGTGAACAAGCGTGGGCCAGGGAGCTGTTTTTT

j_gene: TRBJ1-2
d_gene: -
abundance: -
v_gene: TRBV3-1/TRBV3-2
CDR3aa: CASSQGQPNYGYTF
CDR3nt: TGTGCCAGCAGCCAAGGGCAACCGAACTATGGCTACACCTTC

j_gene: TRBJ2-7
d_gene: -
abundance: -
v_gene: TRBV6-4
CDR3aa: CASSDSGNTSRGLSVEQYF
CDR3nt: TGTGCCAGCAGTGACTCGGGGAACACCAGTAGGGGGTTGTCGGTCGAACAGTACTTC

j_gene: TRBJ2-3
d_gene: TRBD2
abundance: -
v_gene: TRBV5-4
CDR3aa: CASSLAGGITDTQYF
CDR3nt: TGTGCCAGCAGTTTAGCGGGGGGGATCACAGATACGCAGTATTTT

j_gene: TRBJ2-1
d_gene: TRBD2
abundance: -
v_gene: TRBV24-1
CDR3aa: CATSDPLAGGYNEQFF
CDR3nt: TGTGCCACCAGTGATCCTCTAGCGGGGGGTTACAATGAGCAGTTCTTC

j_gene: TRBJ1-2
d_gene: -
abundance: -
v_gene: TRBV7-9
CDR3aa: CASSVRGTGDGYTF
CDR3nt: TGTGCCAGCAGCGTTAGGGGGACGGGAGATGGCTACACCTTC

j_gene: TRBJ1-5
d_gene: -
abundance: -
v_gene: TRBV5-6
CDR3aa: CASSFLYSNQPQHF
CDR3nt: TGTGCCAGCAGCTTCCTGTATAGCAATCAGCCCCAGCATTTT

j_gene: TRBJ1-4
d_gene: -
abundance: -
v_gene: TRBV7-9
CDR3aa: CASSLGLATNEKLFF
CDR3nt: TGTGCCAGCAGCTTAGGGTTGGCGACTAATGAAAAACTGTTTTTT

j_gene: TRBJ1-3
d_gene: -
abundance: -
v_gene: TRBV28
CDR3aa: CASIPYLDSGNTIYF
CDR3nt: TGTGCCAGCATTCCCTACTTGGACTCTGGAAACACCATATATTTT

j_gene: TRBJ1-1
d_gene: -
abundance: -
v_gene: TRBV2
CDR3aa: CASSEAGAMGEAFF
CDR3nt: TGTGCCAGCAGTGAAGCAGGGGCGATGGGTGAAGCTTTCTTT

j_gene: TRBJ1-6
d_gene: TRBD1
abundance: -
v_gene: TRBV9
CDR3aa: CASSPLDRENSPLHF
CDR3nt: TGTGCCAGCAGCCCTTTGGACAGGGAGAATTCACCCCTCCACTTT

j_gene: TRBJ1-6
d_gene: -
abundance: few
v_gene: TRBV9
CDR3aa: CASSGGLGHNSPLHF
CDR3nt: TGTGCCAGCAGCGGCGGTTTGGGCCATAATTCACCCCTCCACTTT

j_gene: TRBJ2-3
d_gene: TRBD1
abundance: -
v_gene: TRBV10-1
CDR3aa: CASSANDRGGADTQYF
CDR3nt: TGCGCCAGCAGCGCCAATGACAGGGGAGGTGCAGATACGCAGTATTTT

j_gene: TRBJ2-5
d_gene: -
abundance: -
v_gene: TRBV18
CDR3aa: CASSLMEGKETQYF
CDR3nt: TGTGCCAGCTCGTTGATGGAGGGTAAAGAGACCCAGTACTTC

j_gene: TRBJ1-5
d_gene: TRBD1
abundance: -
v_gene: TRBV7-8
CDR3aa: CASSLQGTGGNQPQHF
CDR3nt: TGTGCCAGCAGCTTACAAGGGACAGGGGGTAATCAGCCCCAGCATTTT

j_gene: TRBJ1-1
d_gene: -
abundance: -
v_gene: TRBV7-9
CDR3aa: CASSVSGGIGAEAFF
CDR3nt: TGTGCCAGCAGCGTTTCTGGGGGGATAGGAGCTGAAGCTTTCTTT

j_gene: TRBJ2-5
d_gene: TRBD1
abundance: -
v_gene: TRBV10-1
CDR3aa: CASSGGTGGTTGNF
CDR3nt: TGCGCCAGCAGTGGGGGGACAGGGGGGACCACCGGGAACTTC

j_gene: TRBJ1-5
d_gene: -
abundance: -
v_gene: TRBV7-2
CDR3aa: CASSLGRESLQPQHF
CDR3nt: TGTGCCAGCAGCTTAGGACGGGAGAGTCTTCAGCCCCAGCATTTT

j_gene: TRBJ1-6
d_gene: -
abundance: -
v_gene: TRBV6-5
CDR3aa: CATRDGRPNNSPLHF
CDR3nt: TGTGCCACACGAGACGGGAGACCTAATAATTCACCCCTCCACTTT

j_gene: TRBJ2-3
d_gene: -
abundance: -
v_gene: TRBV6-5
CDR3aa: CASRVGQAYTDTQYF
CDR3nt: TGTGCCAGCAGGGTTGGGCAGGCCTACACAGATACGCAGTATTTT

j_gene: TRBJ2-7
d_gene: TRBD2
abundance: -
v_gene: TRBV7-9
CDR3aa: CASSLGLAGGLEQYF
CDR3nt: TGTGCCAGCAGCTTAGGACTAGCGGGGGGGCTCGAGCAGTACTTC

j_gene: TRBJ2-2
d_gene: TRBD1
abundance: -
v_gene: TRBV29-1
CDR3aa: CSVQGQANTGELFF
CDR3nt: TGCAGCGTTCAAGGACAGGCGAACACCGGGGAGCTGTTTTTT

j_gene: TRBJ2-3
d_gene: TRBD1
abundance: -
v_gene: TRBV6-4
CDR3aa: CASSDSRTGSLDTQYF
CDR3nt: TGTGCCAGCAGTGACTCCCGGACAGGCTCTTTGGATACGCAGTATTTT

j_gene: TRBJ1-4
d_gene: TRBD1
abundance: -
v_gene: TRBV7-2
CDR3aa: CASSLSDRGNEKLFF
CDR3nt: TGTGCCAGCAGCCTCTCGGACAGGGGTAATGAAAAACTGTTTTTT

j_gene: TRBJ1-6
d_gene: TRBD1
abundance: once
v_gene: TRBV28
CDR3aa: CASSSGGQVVNSPLHF
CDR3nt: TGTGCCAGCAGCTCGGGGGGACAGGTGGTTAATTCACCCCTCCACTTT

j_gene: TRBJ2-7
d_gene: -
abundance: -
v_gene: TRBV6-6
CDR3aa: CASTDVGQGGYEQYF
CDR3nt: TGTGCCAGCACCGACGTCGGGCAGGGTGGGTACGAGCAGTACTTC

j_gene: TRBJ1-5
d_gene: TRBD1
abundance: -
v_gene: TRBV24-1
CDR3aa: CATSATTGDNQPQHF
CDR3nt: TGTGCCACCAGTGCTACGACAGGGGACAATCAGCCCCAGCATTTT

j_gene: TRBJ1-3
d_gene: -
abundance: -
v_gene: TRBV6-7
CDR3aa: CASRSCGILSPGNTIYF
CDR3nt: TGTGCCAGCAGGTCCTGTGGGATTCTTAGTCCTGGAAACACCATATATTTT

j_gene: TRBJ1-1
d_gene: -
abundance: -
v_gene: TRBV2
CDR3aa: CASSAQGVWTEAFF
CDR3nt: TGTGCCAGCAGTGCGCAGGGTGTTTGGACTGAAGCTTTCTTT

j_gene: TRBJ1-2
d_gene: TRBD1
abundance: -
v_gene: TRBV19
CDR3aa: CASSILAGGYGYTF
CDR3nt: TGTGCCAGTAGTATTTTGGCAGGGGGCTATGGCTACACCTTC

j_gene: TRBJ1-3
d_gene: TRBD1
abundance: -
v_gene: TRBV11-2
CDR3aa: CASSSYGRGPGNTIYF
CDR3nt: TGTGCCAGCAGCTCCTACGGCAGGGGGCCTGGAAACACCATATATTTT